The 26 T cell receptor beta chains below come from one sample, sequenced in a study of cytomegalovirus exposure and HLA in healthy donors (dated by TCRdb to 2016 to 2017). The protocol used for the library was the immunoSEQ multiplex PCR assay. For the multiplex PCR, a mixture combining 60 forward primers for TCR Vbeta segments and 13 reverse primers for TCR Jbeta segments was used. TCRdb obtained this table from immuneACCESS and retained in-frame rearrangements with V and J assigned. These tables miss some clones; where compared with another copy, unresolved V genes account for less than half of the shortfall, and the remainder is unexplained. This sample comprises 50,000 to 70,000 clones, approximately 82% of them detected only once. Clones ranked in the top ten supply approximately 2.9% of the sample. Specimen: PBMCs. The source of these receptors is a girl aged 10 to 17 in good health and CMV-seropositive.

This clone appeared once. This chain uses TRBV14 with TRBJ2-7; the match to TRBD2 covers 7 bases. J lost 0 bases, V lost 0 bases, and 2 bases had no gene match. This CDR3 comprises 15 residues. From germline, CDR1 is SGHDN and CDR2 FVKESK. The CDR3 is CASSQDWGGSYEQYF. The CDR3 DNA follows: TGTGCCAGCAGCCAAGATTGGGGGGGCTCCTACGAGCAGTACTTC.

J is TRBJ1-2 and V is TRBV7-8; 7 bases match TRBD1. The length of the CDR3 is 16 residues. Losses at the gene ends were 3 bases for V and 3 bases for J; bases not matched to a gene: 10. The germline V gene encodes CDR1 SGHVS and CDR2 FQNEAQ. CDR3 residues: CASSFGTDLLDYGYTF. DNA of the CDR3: TGTGCCAGCAGCTTCGGGACAGACCTTCTTGACTATGGCTACACCTTC.

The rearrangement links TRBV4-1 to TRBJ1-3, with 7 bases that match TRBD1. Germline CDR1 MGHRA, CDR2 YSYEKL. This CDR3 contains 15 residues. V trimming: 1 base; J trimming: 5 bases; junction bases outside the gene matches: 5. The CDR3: CASSQVTGERNTIYF. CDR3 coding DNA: TGCGCCAGCAGCCAAGTAACAGGGGAACGAAACACCATATATTTT.

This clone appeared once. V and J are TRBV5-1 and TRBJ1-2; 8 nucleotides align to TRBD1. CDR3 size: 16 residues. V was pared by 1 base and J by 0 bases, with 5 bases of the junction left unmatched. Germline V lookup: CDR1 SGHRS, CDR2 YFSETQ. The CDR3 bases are TGCGCCAGCAGCTTGACCGGGACAGGAGCTAACTATGGCTACACCTTC. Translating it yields CASSLTGTGANYGYTF.

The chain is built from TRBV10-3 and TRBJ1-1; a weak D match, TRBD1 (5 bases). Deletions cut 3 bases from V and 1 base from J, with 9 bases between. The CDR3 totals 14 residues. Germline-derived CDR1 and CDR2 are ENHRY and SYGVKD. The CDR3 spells CAISDLTANTEAFF. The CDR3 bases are TGTGCCATCAGTGATTTGACAGCGAACACTGAAGCTTTCTTT.

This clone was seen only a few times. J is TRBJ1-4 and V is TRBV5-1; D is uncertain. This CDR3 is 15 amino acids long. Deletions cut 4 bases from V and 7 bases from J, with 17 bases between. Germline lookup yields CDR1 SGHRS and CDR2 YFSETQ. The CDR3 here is CASSLTPRAIEKLFF. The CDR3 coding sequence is TGCGCCAGCAGCCTAACCCCACGAGCGATTGAAAAACTGTTTTTT.

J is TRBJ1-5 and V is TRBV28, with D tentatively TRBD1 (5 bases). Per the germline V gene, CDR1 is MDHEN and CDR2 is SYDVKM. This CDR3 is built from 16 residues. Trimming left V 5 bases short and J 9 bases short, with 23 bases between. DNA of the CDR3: TGTGCCAGCAGTCAAAGACAGTCACTACCCCCGGTGCCCCAGCATTTT. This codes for CASSQRQSLPPVPQHF.

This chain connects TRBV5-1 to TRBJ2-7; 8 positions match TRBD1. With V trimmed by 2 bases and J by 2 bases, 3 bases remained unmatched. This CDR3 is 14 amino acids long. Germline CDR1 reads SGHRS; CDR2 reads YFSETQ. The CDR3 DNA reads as TGCGCCAGCAGCTTCGGGACAGGACCCTACGAGCAGTACTTC. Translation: CASSFGTGPYEQYF.

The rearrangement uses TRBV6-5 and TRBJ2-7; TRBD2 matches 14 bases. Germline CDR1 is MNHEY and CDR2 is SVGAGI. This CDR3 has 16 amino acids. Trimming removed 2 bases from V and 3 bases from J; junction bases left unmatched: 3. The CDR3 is CASSYRTSGRSYEQYF. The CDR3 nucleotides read TGTGCCAGCAGTTACCGGACTAGCGGGAGGAGCTACGAGCAGTACTTC.

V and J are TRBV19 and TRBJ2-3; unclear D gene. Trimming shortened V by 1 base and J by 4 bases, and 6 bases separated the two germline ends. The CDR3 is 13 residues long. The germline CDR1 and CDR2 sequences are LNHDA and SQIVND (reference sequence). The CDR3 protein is CASSIAQADTQYF. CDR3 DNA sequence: TGTGCCAGTAGTATAGCTCAGGCAGATACGCAGTATTTT.

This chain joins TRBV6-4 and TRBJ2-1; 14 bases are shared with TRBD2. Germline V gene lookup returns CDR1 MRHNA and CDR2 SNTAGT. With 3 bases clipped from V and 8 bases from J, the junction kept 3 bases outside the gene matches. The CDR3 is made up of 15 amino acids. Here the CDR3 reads CASSETSGGAHEQFF. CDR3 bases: TGTGCCAGCAGTGAGACTAGCGGGGGGGCCCATGAGCAGTTCTTC.

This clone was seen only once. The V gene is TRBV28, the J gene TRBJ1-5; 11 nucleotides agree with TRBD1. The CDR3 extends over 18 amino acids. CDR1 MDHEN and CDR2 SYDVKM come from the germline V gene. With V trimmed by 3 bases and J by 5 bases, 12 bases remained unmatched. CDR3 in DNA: TGTGCCAGCAGTTTTCCCCTGGGACAGGGGGGCGGGGATCAGCCCCAGCATTTT. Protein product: CASSFPLGQGGGDQPQHF.

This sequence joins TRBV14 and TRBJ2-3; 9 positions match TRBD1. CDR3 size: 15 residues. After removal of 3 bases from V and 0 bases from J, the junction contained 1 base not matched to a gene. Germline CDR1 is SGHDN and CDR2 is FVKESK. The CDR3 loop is CASSQGQGSTDTQYF. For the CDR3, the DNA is TGTGCCAGCAGCCAGGGACAGGGTAGCACAGATACGCAGTATTTT. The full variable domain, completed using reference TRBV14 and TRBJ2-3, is EAGVTQFPSHSVIEKGQTVTLRCDPISGHDNLYWYRRVMGKEIKFLLHFVKESKQDESGMPNNRFLAERTGGTYSTLKVQPAELEDSGVYFCASSQGQGSTDTQYFGPGTRLTVL.

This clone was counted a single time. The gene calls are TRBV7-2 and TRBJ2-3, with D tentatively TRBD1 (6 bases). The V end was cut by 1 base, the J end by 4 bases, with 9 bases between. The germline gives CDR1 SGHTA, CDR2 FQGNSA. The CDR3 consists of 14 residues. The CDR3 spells CASSLGGRADTQYF. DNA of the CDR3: TGTGCCAGCAGCTTAGGGGGGCGCGCAGATACGCAGTATTTT.

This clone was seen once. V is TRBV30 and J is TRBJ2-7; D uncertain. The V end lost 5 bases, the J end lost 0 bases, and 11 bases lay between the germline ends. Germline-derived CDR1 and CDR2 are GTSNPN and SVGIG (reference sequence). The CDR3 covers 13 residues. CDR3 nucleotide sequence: TGTGCCTGGGAGAAATCCGTCTCCTACGAGCAGTACTTC. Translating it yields CAWEKSVSYEQYF.

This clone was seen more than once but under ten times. This CDR3 reads CASSLLPGYEQYF. The CDR3 DNA follows: TGTGCCAGCAGTTTACTACCAGGCTACGAGCAGTACTTC. The chain joins TRBV27 to TRBJ2-7; no clear D gene. Germline CDR1 MNHEY, CDR2 SMNVEV (reference sequence). The CDR3 runs to 13 residues. Trimming removed 2 bases from V and 3 bases from J, with 8 bases in between.

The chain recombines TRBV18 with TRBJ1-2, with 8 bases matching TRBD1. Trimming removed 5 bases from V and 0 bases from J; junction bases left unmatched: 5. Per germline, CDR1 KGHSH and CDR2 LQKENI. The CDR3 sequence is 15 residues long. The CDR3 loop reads CASSGTGQANYGYTF. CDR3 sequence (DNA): TGTGCCAGCTCAGGGACAGGCCAAGCTAACTATGGCTACACCTTC.

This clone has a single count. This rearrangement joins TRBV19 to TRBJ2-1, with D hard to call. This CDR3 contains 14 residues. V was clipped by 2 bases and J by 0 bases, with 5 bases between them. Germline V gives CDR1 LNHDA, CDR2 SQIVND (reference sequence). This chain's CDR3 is CASSIKSSYNEQFF. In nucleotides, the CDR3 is TGTGCCAGTAGTATAAAGAGCTCCTACAATGAGCAGTTCTTC.

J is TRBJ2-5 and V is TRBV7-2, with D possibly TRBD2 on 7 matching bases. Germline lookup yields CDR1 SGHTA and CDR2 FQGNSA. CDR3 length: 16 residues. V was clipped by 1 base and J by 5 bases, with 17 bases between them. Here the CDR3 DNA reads TGTGCCAGCAGCTTAGAAGGGGGAGGGAAAACGGAGACCCAGTACTTC. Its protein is CASSLEGGGKTETQYF.

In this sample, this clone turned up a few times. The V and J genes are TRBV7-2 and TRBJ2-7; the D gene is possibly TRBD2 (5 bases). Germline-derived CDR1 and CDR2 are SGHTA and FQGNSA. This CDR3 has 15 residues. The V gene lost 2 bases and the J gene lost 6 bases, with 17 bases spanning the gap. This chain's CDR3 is CASSLTWSGPLEQYF. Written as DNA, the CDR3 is TGTGCCAGCAGCTTAACTTGGAGCGGCCCCCTCGAGCAGTACTTC.

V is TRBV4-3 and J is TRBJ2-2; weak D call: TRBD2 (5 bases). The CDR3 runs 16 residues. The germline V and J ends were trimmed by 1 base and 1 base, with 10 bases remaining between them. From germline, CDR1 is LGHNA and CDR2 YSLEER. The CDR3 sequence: CASSQAERMNTGELFF. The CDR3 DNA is TGCGCCAGCAGCCAAGCCGAGCGGATGAACACCGGGGAGCTGTTTTTT.

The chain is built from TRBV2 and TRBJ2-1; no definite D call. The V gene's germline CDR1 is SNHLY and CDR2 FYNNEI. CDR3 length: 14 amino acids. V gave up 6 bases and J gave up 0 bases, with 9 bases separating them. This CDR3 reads CASRFLSSYNEQFF. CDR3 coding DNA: TGTGCCAGCAGGTTCCTCAGCTCCTACAATGAGCAGTTCTTC. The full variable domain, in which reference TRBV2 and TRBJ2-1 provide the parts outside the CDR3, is EPEVTQTPSHQVTQMGQEVILRCVPISNHLYFYWYRQILGQKVEFLVSFYNNEISEKSEIFDDQFSVERPDGSNFTLKIRSTKLEDSAMYFCASRFLSSYNEQFFGPGTRLTVL.

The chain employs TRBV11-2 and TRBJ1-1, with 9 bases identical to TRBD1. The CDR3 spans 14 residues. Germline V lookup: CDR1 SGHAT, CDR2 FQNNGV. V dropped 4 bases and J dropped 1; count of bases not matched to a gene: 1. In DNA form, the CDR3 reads TGTGCCAGCAGCTCACAGGGGGCGAACACTGAAGCTTTCTTT. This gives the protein CASSSQGANTEAFF.

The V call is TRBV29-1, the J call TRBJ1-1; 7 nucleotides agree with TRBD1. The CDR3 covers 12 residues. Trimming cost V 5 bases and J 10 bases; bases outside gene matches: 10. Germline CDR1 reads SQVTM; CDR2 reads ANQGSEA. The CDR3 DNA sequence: TGCAGCGTTCCGGCAGGGGGTAGAGGAGCTTTCTTT. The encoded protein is CSVPAGGRGAFF. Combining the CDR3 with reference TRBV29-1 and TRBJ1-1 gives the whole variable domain SAVISQKPSRDICQRGTSLTIQCQVDSQVTMMFWYRQQPGQSLTLIATANQGSEATYESGFVIDKFPISRPNLTFSTLTVSNMSPEDSSIYLCSVPAGGRGAFFGQGTRLTVV.

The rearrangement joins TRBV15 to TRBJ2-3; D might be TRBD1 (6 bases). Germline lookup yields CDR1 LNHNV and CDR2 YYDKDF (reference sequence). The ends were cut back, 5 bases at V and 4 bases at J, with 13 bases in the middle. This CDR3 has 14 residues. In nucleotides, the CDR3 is TGTGCCACCAGCGGGGGCCCAAGGCCAGATACGCAGTATTTT. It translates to CATSGGPRPDTQYF. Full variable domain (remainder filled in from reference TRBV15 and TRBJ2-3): DAMVIQNPRYQVTQFGKPVTLSCSQTLNHNVMYWYQQKSSQAPKLLFHYYDKDFNNEADTPDNFQSRRPNTSFCFLDIRSPGLGDTAMYLCATSGGPRPDTQYFGPGTRLTVL.

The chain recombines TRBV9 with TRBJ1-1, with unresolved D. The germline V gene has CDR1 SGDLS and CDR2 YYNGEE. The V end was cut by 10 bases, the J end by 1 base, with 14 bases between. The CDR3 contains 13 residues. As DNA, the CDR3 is TGTGCCTCCTCCCGATTAGCGAACACTGAAGCTTTCTTT. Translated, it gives CASSRLANTEAFF. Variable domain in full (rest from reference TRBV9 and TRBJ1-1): DSGVTQTPKHLITATGQRVTLRCSPRSGDLSVYWYQQSLDQGLQFLIQYYNGEERAKGNILERFSAQQFPDLHSELNLSSLELGDSALYFCASSRLANTEAFFGQGTRLTVV.